Following are 6 T cell receptor beta chains from one sample sequenced in a study of T cells in Graves' hyperthyroidism and ophthalmopathy. Using RNA transcripts as the source, TCR beta CDR3 regions were amplified. The HTBI primer set served for first-round RT-PCR of the TCR CDR3. From the multiplex PCR reads, TCRdb called clonotypes with MiXCR, one entry per CDR3 protein. The repertoire holds roughly 580,000 distinct CDR3 sequences, about half seen once, with 8.2% in the top ten. Sample: peripheral blood or thyroid tissue (not recorded which). Every receptor here comes from a woman aged 18-35 years with Graves' hyperthyroidism.

The gene calls are TRBV24-1 and TRBJ2-2; TRBD1 matches 11 bases. Germline V lookup: CDR1 KGHDR, CDR2 SFDVKD. The CDR3 has 16 amino acids. V gave up 6 bases and J gave up 6 bases; unmatched junction bases: 8. The CDR3 sequence: CATSPPGQGDSGELFF. The DNA for the CDR3 is TGTGCCACCAGTCCCCCGGGACAGGGGGACTCCGGGGAGCTGTTTTTT.

The genes are TRBV7-6 and TRBJ2-7; D might be TRBD1 (6 bases). V shed 5 bases and J shed 3 bases, with 17 bases lying between them. The CDR3 has 15 amino acids. Germline CDR1 and CDR2: SGHVS and FNYEAQ. The CDR3 reads CASSQGVTGFYEQYF. In DNA form, the CDR3 reads TGTGCCAGCAGCCAAGGGGTGACAGGATTCTACGAGCAGTACTTC.

This clonotype has only one observation. The chain is built from TRBV19 and TRBJ2-5, with TRBD2 identical over 8 bases. Germline trimming cut 2 bases from V and 4 bases from J; bases unmatched to any gene: 3. The germline gives CDR1 LNHDA, CDR2 SQIVND (reference sequence). The CDR3 sequence is 14 residues long. The CDR3 sequence: CASSITLAGETQYF. DNA for the CDR3: TGTGCCAGTAGTATAACCCTAGCGGGAGAGACCCAGTACTTC. The full variable domain, completed using reference TRBV19 and TRBJ2-5, is DGGITQSPKYLFRKEGQNVTLSCEQNLNHDAMYWYRQDPGQGLRLIYYSQIVNDFQKGDIAEGYSVSREKKESFPLTVTSAQKNPTAFYLCASSITLAGETQYFGPGTRLLVL.

Points on this clonotype: A single base separates this from a much larger clone, so it may be a read error. The V call is TRBV29-1, the J call TRBJ2-7; D is possibly TRBD2 (6 bases). This CDR3 has 14 amino acids. Germline V gene data show CDR1 as SQVTM and CDR2 as ANQGSEA. CDR3 in DNA: TGCAGCGTTGAACGTCCCGGGGGTGGCTACGGGCAGTACTTC. Translated: CSVERPGGGYGQYF.

For this clonotype: This may be a read error: a much more frequent sequence differs by one nucleotide. The rearrangement uses TRBV10-3 and TRBJ1-4; D unresolved. CDR1 is ENHRY, CDR2 SYGVKD, per germline. CDR3 length: 16 residues. V was shortened by 3 bases and J by 0 bases, with 11 bases between the two germline ends. CDR3 sequence: CAISEPLGATNEKLFF. CDR3 coding DNA: TGTGCCATCAGTGAACCCCTAGGAGCAACTAATGAAAAACTGTTTTTT.

There are many counts of this clonotype. The chain carries TRBV7-9 and TRBJ2-7; 9 bases fit TRBD1. V dropped 5 bases and J dropped 2; count of bases not matched to a gene: 4. Looked up from germline, CDR1 is SEHNR and CDR2 is FQNEAQ (reference sequence). This CDR3 region has 14 residues. As DNA, the CDR3 is TGTGCCAGCAGCCGACAGGGGGACGCCTACGAGCAGTACTTC. This translates into CASSRQGDAYEQYF.